This paragraph covers one TCR beta chain sequence. A single record per CDR3 protein comes from TCRdb applying MiXCR to the 5' RACE reads. The sample lists 75,000 to 90,000 distinct CDR3 sequences; roughly 5.7% were seen once. These data originate in a study of early T cells in non-severe SARS-CoV-2 infection. The TCR comes from an adult who was a healthcare worker with PCR-confirmed SARS-CoV-2 infection or an uninfected control (not recorded which). Source material: whole blood.

CDR3 loop: CASSLVLAGADTQYF. CDR3 coding DNA: TGTGCCAGCAGCTTGGTCCTAGCGGGAGCAGATACGCAGTATTTT. The chain recombines TRBV5-4 with TRBJ2-3; 10 positions agree with TRBD2. With 0 bases clipped from V and 4 bases from J, the junction kept 2 bases outside the gene matches. The CDR3 totals 15 residues. CDR1 is SGHNT, CDR2 YYREEE, per germline (reference sequence).